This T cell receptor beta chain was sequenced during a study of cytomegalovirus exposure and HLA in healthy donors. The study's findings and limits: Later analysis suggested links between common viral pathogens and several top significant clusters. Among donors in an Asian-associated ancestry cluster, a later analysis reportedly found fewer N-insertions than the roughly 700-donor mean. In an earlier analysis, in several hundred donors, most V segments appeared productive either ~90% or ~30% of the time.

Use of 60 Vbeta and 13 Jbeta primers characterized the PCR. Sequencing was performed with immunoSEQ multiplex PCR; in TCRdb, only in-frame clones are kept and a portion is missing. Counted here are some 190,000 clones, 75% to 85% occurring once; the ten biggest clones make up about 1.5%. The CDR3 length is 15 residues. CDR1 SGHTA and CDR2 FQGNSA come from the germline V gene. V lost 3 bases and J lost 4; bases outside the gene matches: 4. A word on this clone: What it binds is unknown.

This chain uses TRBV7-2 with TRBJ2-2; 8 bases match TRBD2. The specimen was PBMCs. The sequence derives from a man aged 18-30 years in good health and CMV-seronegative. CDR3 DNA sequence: TGTGCCAGCAGCTTTGCGGGGGGTCCCACCGGGGAGCTGTTTTTT. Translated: CASSFAGGPTGELFF.